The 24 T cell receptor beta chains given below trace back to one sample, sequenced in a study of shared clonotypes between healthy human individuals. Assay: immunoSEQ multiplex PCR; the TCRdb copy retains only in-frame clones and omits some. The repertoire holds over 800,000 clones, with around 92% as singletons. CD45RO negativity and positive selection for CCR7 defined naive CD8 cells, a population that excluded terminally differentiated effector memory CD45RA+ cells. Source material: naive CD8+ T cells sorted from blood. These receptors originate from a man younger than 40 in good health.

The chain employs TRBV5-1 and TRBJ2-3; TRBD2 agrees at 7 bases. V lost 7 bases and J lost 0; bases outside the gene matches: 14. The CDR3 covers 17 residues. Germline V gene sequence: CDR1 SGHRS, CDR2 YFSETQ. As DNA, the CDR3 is TGCGCCAGCTCCTCCGGGCCTAGCGGTACTAGCACAGATACGCAGTATTTT. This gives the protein CASSSGPSGTSTDTQYF.

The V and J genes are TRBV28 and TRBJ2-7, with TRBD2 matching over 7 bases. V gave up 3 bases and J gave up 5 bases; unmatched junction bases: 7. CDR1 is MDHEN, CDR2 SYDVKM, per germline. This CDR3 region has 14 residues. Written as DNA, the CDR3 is TGTGCCAGCAGTTTGCGGCGGGAGAAGAACGAGCAGTACTTC. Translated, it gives CASSLRREKNEQYF.

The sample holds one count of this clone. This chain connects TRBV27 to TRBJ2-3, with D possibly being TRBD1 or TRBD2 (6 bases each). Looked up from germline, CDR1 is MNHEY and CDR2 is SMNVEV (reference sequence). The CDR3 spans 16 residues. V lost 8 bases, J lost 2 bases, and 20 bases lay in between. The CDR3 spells CASGGLLAAPTDTQYF. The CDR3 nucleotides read TGTGCCAGCGGGGGGCTATTAGCGGCTCCCACAGATACGCAGTATTTT.

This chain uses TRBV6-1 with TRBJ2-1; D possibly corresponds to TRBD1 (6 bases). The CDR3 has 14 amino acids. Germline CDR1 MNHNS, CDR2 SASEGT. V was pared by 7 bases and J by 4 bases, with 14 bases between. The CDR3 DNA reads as TGTGCCAGCATATTAGGGGGAATTTACAATGAGCAGTTCTTC. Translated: CASILGGIYNEQFF.

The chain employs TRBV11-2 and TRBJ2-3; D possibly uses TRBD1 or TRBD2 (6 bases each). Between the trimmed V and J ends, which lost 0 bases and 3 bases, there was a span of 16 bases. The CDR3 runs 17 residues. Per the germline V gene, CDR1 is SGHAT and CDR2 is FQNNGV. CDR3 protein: CASSLDIGGRGTDTQYF. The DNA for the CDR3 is TGTGCCAGCAGCTTAGATATAGGGGGGCGAGGGACAGATACGCAGTATTTT.

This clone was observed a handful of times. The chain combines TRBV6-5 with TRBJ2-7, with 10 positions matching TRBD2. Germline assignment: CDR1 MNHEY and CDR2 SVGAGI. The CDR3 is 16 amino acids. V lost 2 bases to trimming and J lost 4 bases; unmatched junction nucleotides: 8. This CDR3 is CASSYAGTSALYEQYF. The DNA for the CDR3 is TGTGCCAGCAGTTACGCCGGGACTAGCGCGTTATACGAGCAGTACTTC.

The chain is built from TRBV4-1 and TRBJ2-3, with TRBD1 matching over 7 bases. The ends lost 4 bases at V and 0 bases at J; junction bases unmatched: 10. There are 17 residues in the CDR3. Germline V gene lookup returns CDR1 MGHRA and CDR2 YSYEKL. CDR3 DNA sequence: TGCGCCAGCAGCCCGAGAGCCCCAGGGGGTAGCACAGATACGCAGTATTTT. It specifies CASSPRAPGGSTDTQYF.

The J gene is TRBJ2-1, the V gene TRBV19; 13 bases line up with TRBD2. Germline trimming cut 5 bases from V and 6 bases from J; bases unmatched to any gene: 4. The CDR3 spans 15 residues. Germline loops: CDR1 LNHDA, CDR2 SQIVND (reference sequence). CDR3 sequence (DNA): TGTGCCAGTAGTCCTACTAGCGGGAGGGCCAATGAGCAGTTCTTC. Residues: CASSPTSGRANEQFF.

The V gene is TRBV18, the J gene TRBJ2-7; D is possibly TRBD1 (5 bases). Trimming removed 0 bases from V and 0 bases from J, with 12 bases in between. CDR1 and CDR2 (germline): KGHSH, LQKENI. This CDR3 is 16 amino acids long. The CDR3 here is CASSPPDRSASYEQYF. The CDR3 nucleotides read TGTGCCAGCTCACCACCTGACAGAAGCGCCTCCTACGAGCAGTACTTC.

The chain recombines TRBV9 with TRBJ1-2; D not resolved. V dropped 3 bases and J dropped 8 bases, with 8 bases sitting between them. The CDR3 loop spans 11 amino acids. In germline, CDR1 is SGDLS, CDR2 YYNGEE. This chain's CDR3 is CASSATRGYTF. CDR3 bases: TGTGCCAGCAGCGCCACGAGAGGCTACACCTTC.

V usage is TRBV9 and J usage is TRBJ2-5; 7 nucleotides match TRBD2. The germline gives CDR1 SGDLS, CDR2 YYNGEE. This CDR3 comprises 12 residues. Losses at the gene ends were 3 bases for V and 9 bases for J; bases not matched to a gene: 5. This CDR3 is CASSDTGGPQYF. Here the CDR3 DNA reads TGTGCCAGCAGCGATACGGGGGGTCCCCAGTACTTC.

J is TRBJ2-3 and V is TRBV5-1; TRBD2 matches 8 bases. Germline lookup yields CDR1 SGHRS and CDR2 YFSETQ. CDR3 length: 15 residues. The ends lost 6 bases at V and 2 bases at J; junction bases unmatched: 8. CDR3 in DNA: TGCGCCAGCACCGGCGGGACTAGTGACACAGATACGCAGTATTTT. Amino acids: CASTGGTSDTDTQYF.

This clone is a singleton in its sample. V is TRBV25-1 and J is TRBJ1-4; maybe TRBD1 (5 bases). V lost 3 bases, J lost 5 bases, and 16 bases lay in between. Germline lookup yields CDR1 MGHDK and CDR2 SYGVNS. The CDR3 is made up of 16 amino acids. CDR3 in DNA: TGTGCCAGCAGTGACCTTGGGACGGCTCAAAATGAAAAACTGTTTTTT. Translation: CASSDLGTAQNEKLFF.

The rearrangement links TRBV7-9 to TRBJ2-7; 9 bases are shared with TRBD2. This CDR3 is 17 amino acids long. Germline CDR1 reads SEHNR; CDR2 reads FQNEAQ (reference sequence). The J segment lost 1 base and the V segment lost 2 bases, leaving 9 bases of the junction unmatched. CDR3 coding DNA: TGTGCCAGCAGCTTAAGCGCACTAGCGGGTAGGTCCTACGAGCAGTACTTC. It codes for CASSLSALAGRSYEQYF.

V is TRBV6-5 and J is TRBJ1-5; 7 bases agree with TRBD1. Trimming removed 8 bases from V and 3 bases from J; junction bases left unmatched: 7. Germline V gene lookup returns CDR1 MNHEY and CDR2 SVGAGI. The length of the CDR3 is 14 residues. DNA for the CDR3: TGTGCCAGCTCGGGGACAGTGACCAATCAGCCCCAGCATTTT. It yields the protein CASSGTVTNQPQHF.

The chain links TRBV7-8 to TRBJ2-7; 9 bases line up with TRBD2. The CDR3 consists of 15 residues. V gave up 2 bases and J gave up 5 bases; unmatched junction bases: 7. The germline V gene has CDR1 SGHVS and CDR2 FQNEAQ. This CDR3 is CASSLSSGSIDEQYF. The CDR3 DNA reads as TGTGCCAGCAGCTTAAGTAGCGGGAGTATTGACGAGCAGTACTTC.

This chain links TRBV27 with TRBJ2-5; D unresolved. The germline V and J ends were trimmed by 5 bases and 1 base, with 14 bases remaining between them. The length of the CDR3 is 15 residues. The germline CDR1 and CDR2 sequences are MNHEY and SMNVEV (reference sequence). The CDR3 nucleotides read TGTGCCAGCAGTCTCTCTAGGAGCAGCCAAGAGACCCAGTACTTC. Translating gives CASSLSRSSQETQYF.

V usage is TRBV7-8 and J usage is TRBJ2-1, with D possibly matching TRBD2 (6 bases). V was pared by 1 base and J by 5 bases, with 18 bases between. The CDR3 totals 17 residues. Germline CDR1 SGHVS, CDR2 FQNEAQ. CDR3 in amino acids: CASSLGVHLERDNEQFF. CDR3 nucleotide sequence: TGTGCCAGCAGCTTAGGGGTACACCTGGAGCGGGACAATGAGCAGTTCTTC. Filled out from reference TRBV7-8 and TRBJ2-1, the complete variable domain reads GAGVSQSPRYKVAKRGQDVALRCDPISGHVSLFWYQQALGQGPEFLTYFQNEAQLDKSGLPSDRFFAERPEGSVSTLKIQRTQQEDSAVYLCASSLGVHLERDNEQFFGPGTRLTVL.

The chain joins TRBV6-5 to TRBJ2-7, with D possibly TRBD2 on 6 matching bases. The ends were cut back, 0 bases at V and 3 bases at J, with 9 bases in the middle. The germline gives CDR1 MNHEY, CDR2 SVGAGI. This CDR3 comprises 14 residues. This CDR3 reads CASSYSRGFYEQYF. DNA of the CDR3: TGTGCCAGCAGTTACTCGCGGGGCTTCTACGAGCAGTACTTC.

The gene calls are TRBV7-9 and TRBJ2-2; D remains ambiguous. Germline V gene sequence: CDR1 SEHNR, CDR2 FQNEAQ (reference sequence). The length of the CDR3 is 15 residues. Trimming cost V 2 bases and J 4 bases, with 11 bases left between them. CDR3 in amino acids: CASSLQALGTGELFF. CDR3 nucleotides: TGTGCCAGCAGCTTACAGGCCTTAGGCACCGGGGAGCTGTTTTTT. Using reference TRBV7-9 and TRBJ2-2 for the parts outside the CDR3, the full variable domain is DTGVSQNPRHKITKRGQNVTFRCDPISEHNRLYWYRQTLGQGPEFLTYFQNEAQLEKSRLLSDRFSAERPKGSFSTLEIQRTEQGDSAMYLCASSLQALGTGELFFGEGSRLTVL.

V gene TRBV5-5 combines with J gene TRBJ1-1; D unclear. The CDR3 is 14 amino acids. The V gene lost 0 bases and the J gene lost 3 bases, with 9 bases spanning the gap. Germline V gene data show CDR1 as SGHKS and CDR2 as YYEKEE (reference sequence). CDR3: CASSLAYGDTEAFF. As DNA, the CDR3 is TGTGCCAGCAGCTTGGCCTACGGGGACACTGAAGCTTTCTTT.

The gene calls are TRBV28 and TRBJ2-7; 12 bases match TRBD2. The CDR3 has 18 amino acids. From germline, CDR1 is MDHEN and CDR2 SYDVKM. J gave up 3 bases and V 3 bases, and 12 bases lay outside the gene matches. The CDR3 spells CASSLGTSGRSAHYEQYF. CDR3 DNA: TGTGCCAGCAGTTTGGGGACTAGCGGGCGTTCAGCCCACTACGAGCAGTACTTC.

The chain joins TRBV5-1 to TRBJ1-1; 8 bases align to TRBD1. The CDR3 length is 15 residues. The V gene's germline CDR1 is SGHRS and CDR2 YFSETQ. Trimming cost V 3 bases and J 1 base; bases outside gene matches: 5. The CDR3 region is CASSSYGQGNTEAFF. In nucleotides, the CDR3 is TGCGCCAGCAGCTCGTATGGACAGGGGAACACTGAAGCTTTCTTT.

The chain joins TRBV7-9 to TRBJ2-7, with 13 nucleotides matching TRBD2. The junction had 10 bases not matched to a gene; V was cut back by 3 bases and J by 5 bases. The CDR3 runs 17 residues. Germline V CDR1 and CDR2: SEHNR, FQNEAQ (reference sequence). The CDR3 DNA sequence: TGTGCCAGCAGCTTCGGACTAGCGGGAGATGGTTGGGACGAGCAGTACTTC. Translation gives CASSFGLAGDGWDEQYF. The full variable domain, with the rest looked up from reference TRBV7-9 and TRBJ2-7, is DTGVSQNPRHKITKRGQNVTFRCDPISEHNRLYWYRQTLGQGPEFLTYFQNEAQLEKSRLLSDRFSAERPKGSFSTLEIQRTEQGDSAMYLCASSFGLAGDGWDEQYFGPGTRLTVT.